There are a few counts of the clone carrying this T cell receptor (beta chain). What it binds is not known. These data come from a study of CD8+ T cells in alopecia areata. Turning to the study itself: Treated patients received oral tofacitinib, 5 to 10 mg twice daily.

This CDR3 contains 17 residues. V dropped 9 bases and J dropped 0 bases, with 19 bases sitting between them. Germline V CDR1 and CDR2: SGHRS, YFSETQ. The researchers isolated CD4+ and CD8+ T cells from PBMCs by sorting. General study results and limits: Among the cells sequenced in scalp samples are also the resident alphabeta T cells of normal skin. Relative to normal scalp, lesional scalp, especially alopecia totalis/universalis, showed higher clonality.

Extraction of RNA preceded its reverse transcription into cDNA, which served as the sequencing template. Sequenced by immunoSEQ multiplex PCR; TCRdb stores in-frame clones only, minus some. Of 120,000 or so clones in the sample, more than 30% were seen once. Sequencing was performed on CD4+ T cells sorted from blood. The TCR was taken from a human donor with alopecia areata. The chain couples TRBV5-1 to TRBJ2-6; D is possibly TRBD1 (6 bases). CDR3 nucleotide sequence: TGCGCCACCCGTACAGGGATCGGATTCTCTGGGGCCAACGTCCTGACTTTC. Translating gives CATRTGIGFSGANVLTF.